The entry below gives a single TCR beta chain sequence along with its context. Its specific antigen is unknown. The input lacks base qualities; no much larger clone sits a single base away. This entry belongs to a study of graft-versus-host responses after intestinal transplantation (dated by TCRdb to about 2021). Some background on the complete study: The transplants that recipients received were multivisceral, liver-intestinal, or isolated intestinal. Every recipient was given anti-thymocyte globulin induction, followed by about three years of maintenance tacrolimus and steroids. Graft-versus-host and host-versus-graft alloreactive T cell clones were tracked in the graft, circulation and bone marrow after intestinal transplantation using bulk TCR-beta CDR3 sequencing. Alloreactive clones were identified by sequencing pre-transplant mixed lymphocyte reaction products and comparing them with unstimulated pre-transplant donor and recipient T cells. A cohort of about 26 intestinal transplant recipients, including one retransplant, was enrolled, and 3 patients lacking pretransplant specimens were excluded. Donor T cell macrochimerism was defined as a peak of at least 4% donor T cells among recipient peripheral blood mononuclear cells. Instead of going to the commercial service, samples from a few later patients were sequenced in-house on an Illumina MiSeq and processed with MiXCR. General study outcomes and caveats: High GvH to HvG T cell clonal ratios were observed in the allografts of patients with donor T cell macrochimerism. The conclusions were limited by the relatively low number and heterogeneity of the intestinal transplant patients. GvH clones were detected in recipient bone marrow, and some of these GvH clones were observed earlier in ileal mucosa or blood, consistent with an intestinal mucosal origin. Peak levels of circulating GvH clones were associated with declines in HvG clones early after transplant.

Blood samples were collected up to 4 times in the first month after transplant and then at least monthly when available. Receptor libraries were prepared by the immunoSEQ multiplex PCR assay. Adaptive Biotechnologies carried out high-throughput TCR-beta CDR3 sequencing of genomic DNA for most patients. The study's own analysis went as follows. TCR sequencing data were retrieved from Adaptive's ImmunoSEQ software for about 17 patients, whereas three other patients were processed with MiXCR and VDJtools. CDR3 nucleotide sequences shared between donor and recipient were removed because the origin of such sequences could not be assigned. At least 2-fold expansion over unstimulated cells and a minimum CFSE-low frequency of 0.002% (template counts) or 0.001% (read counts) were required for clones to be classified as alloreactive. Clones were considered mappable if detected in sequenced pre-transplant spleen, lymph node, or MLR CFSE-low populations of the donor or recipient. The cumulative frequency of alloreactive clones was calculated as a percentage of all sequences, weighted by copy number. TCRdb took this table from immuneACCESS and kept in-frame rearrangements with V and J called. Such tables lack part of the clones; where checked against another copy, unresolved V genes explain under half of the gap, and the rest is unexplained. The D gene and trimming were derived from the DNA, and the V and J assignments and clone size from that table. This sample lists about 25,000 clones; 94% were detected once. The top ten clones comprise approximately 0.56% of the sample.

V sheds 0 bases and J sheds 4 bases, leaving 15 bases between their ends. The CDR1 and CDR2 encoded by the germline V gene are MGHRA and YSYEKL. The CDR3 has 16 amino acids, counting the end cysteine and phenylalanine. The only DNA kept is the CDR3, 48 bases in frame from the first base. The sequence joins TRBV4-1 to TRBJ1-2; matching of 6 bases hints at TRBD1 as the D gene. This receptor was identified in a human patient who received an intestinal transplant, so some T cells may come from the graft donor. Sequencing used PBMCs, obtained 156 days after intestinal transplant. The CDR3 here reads CASSQDPGADGYGYTF. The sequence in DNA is TGCGCCAGCAGCCAAGACCCGGGGGCGGATGGCTATGGCTACACCTTC.